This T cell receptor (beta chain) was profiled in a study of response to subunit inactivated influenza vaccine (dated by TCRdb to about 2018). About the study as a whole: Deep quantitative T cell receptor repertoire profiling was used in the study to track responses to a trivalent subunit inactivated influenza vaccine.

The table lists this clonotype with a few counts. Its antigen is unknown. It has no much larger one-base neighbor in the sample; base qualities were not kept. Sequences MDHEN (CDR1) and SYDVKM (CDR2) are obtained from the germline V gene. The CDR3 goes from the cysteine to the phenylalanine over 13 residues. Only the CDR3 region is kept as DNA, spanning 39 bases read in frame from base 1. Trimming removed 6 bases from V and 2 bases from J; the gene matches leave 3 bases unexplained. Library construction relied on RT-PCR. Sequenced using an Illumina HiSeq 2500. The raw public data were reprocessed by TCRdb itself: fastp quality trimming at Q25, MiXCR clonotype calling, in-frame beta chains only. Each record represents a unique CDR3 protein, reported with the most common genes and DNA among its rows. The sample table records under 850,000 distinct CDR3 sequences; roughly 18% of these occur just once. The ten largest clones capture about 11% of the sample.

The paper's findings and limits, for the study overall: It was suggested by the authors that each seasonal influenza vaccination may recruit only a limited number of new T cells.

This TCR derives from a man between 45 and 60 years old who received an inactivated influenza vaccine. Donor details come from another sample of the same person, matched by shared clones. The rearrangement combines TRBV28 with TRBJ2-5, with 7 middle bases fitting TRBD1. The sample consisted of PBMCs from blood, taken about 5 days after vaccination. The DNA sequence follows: TGTGCCAGCAGGCGACAGGGACAAGAGACCCAGTACTTC. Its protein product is CASRRQGQETQYF.